The 8 T cell receptor beta chains below come from one sample, sequenced in a study of beta chain features in type 1 diabetes. TCRB transcripts that were expressed got sequenced, as all of the isolated RNA had been reverse transcribed. The protocol was immunoSEQ multiplex PCR, while the TCRdb copy is restricted to in-frame clones and leaves out a portion. The table lists about 930,000 clones, roughly a sixth of them singletons. Sequences were obtained from naive CD4+ T cells from blood. The receptors stem from a woman in her late teens or twenties in good health.

This clone has more than one count but fewer than ten. The V call is TRBV28, the J call TRBJ2-7; a weak D match, TRBD2 (6 bases). Judging by the DNA end, TRBJ2-1 fits better; the J call may be wrong. Germline V gene sequence: CDR1 MDHEN, CDR2 SYDVKM. This CDR3 is 12 amino acids long. The CDR3 DNA follows: TGTGCCAGCAGGCGGGAAGGGTATGAGCAGTTCTTC. Protein product: CASRREGYEQFF.

This clone was recorded a few times. V gene TRBV5-4 combines with J gene TRBJ2-3; D call uncertain. V lost 2 bases and J lost 2, with 9 bases in between. This CDR3 is built from 14 residues. Per the germline V gene, CDR1 is SGHNT and CDR2 is YYREEE (reference sequence). CDR3 DNA: TGTGCCAGCAGCTTTTTGGTCTCCACAGATACGCAGTATTTT. This encodes CASSFLVSTDTQYF.

The chain couples TRBV28 to TRBJ2-7; the D gene is possibly TRBD2 (6 bases). V was clipped by 7 bases and J by 3 bases, with 16 bases between them. From germline, CDR1 is MDHEN and CDR2 SYDVKM. CDR3 length equals 14 residues. CDR3 coding DNA: TGTGCCAGCAAAGAGGGTCAGGGAGGCTACGAGCAGTACTTC. Its protein is CASKEGQGGYEQYF.

The chain employs TRBV5-1 and TRBJ2-2; 7 nucleotides agree with TRBD2. The CDR3 sequence is 15 residues long. The J segment lost 2 bases and the V segment lost 4 bases, leaving 5 bases of the junction unmatched. Germline V gene sequence: CDR1 SGHRS, CDR2 YFSETQ. The DNA for the CDR3 is TGCGCCAGCAGCCGGGCGGGAGTCAACACCGGGGAGCTGTTTTTT. Translated: CASSRAGVNTGELFF. Looking up the rest from reference TRBV5-1 and TRBJ2-2 gives the full variable domain: KAGVTQTPRYLIKTRGQQVTLSCSPISGHRSVSWYQQTPGQGLQFLFEYFSETQRNKGNFPGRFSGRQFSNSRSEMNVSTLELGDSALYLCASSRAGVNTGELFFGEGSRLTVL.

The chain employs TRBV5-1 and TRBJ1-4; D is perhaps TRBD1 (6 bases). Trimming shortened V by 8 bases and J by 8 bases, and 19 bases separated the two germline ends. Germline assignment: CDR1 SGHRS and CDR2 YFSETQ. The CDR3 sequence is 14 residues long. CDR3 nucleotides: TGCGCCAGTGGTGAACAGGGAAGTGAAGAAAAACTGTTTTTT. This sequence encodes CASGEQGSEEKLFF.

The chain combines TRBV7-8 with TRBJ2-1, with a possible D match to TRBD2 (6 bases). Germline CDR1 SGHVS, CDR2 FQNEAQ. Trimming left V 5 bases short and J 5 bases short, with 16 bases between. CDR3 length equals 15 residues. CDR3 protein: CASSPRRGSNNEQFF. The CDR3 DNA follows: TGTGCCAGCAGCCCCCGGCGGGGCTCAAACAATGAGCAGTTCTTC.

The chain uses TRBV15 and TRBJ1-5; unclear D gene. Germline CDR1 is LNHNV and CDR2 is YYDKDF (reference sequence). Trimming shortened V by 1 base and J by 2 bases, and 6 bases separated the two germline ends. The CDR3 covers 14 residues. CDR3 in amino acids: CATSRVGGNQPQHF. CDR3 DNA: TGTGCCACCAGCAGAGTGGGAGGCAATCAGCCCCAGCATTTT.

This clone showed up just a few times. The chain combines TRBV11-2 with TRBJ2-7; TRBD1 aligns across 8 bases. V lost 5 bases and J lost 5; bases outside the gene matches: 5. Germline CDR1 is SGHAT and CDR2 is FQNNGV. The CDR3 consists of 13 residues. The CDR3 here is CASSMDRANEQYF. As DNA, the CDR3 is TGTGCCAGCAGCATGGACAGGGCCAACGAGCAGTACTTC. Using reference TRBV11-2 and TRBJ2-7 for the parts outside the CDR3, the full variable domain is EAGVAQSPRYKIIEKRQSVAFWCNPISGHATLYWYQQILGQGPKLLIQFQNNGVVDDSQLPKDRFSAERLKGVDSTLKIQPAKLEDSAVYLCASSMDRANEQYFGPGTRLTVT.